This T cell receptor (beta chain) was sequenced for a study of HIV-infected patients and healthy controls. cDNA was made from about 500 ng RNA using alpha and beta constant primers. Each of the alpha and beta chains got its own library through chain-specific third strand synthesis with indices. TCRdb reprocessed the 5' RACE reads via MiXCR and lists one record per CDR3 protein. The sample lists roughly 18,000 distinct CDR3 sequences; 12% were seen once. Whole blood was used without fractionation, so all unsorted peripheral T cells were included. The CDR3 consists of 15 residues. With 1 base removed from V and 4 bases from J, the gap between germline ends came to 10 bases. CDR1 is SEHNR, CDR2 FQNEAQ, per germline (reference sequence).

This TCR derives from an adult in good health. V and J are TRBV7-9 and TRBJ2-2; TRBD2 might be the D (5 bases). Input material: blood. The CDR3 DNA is TGTGCCAGCAGCTTAGACGGAGGAAGCACCGGGGAGCTGTTTTTT. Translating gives CASSLDGGSTGELFF.